The present T cell receptor beta chain was sequenced within a study of CD8 T cells in Susac syndrome (dated by TCRdb to between 2019 and 2020). With regard to the full study: Repertoire sequencing was used to test whether CD8+ T cell activation and differentiation in Susac syndrome was antigen driven. CD8+ T cell repertoire clonality was compared between about a dozen healthy donors, approximately 14 Susac syndrome patients and approximately 15 multiple sclerosis patients.

RNA was extracted using the RNeasy kit, and roughly 0.45 to 1 microgram was reverse transcribed with random hexamers. The immunoSEQ multiplex PCR assay, covering 54 Vbeta and 13 Jbeta segments, was used to amplify TCR beta CDR3 regions. PCR amplification bias was corrected using a synthetic template baseline for primer optimization and computational correction. In the original analysis: Reads were annotated to V, D and J genes according to IMGT and were analyzed with immunoSEQ Analyzer, with only productive sequences retained. Clonality was computed as one minus Shannon entropy normalized by log2 of the number of productive unique sequences. Public and private clones were assessed among the 100 most prevalent clones of each patient and control. Clones were defined as Susac-specific when absent from the healthy and MS cohorts, from about 1,100 published viral clones and from other ImmuneACCESS disease sequences. The public reads were run again by TCRdb, first through fastp at Q25 and then through MiXCR, and only productive beta chains were kept. Each record represents a unique CDR3 protein, reported with the most common genes and DNA among its rows. TCRdb, not the original authors, processed these V and J calls. The sample includes 150,000 to 180,000 distinct CDR3 sequences, with about 94% observed a single time. 0.2% to 0.25% of the sample comes from the top ten.

Peripheral blood CD8+ and CD4+ T cells from healthy donors, Susac syndrome patients and multiple sclerosis patients were profiled by high-throughput TCR beta sequencing. The multiple sclerosis controls were treatment-naive patients who had stable or active relapsing-remitting disease and met the revised McDonald criteria. Bulk CD8+ and CD4+ T cells were purified by magnetic negative isolation, while CD8+ TEMRA cells were enriched using FACS. Blood was drawn into EDTA tubes, processed within 24 hours, and PBMCs were isolated by density gradient centrifugation. PBMCs intended for TCR sequencing were cryopreserved in liquid nitrogen and thawed later in a water bath at 37 degrees C. Purity of sorted or isolated CD4+, CD8+ and CD8+ TEMRA cells was at least 90%. In the case of this clonotype: Its antigen has not been determined. No quality values exist for individual bases; no much larger clone is one base distant.

Relative to germline, V is 6 bases shorter and J is 7 bases shorter, with 7 bases between their ends. CDR1 MNHEY and CDR2 SMNVEV were looked up in the germline V gene (reference sequence). The CDR3 covers 10 residues, taking in both the cysteine and the phenylalanine. Only the CDR3 DNA is retained, 30 bases long and in frame from the first base. General conclusions and limits of the study: The TCR sequencing and HLA analysis was acknowledged to have included a relatively small number of individuals.

In this chain, TRBV27 is recombined with TRBJ2-7, and the D gene may be TRBD1, 6 bases matching. This TCR derives from a human donor with multiple sclerosis. Sequenced input: CD8+ T cells from PBMCs. The DNA sequence follows: TGTGCCAGCAGCGACAGGGAGCAGTACTTC. This translates into CASSDREQYF.